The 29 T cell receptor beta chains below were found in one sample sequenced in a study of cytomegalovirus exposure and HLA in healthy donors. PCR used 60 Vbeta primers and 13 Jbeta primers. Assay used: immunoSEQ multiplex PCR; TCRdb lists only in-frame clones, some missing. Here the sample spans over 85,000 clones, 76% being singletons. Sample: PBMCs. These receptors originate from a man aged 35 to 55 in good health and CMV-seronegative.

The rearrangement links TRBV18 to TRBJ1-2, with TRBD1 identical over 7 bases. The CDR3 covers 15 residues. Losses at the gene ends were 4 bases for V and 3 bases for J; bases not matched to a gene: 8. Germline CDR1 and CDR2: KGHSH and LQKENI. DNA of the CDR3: TGTGCCAGCTCACTGAGCACAGGGGATGACTATGGCTACACCTTC. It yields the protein CASSLSTGDDYGYTF.

The DNA of the CDR3 is TGTGCCAGCAGCCAAGAAGGACTAGCGGGAGGTCTTCTCTACGAGCAGTACTTC. It yields the protein CASSQEGLAGGLLYEQYF. This rearrangement joins TRBV14 to TRBJ2-7; TRBD2 aligns across 14 bases. Looked up from germline, CDR1 is SGHDN and CDR2 is FVKESK. The CDR3 is 18 amino acids. J lost 3 bases, V lost 0 bases, and 7 bases had no gene match.

CDR3 protein: CACKTHSYEQYF. CDR3 nucleotide sequence: TGTGCCTGTAAAACTCATTCCTACGAGCAGTACTTC. The chain recombines TRBV30 with TRBJ2-7; no firm D call. The CDR3 length is 12 residues. Per germline, CDR1 GTSNPN and CDR2 SVGIG (reference sequence). V shed 6 bases and J shed 1 base, with 10 bases lying between them.

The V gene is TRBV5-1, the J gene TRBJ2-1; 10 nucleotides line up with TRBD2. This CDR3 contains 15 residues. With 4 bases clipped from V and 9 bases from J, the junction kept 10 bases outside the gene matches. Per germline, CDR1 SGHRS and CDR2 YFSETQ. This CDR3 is CASSLEGAGGREQFF. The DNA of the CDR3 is TGCGCCAGCAGCCTGGAGGGAGCGGGGGGGCGTGAGCAGTTCTTC.

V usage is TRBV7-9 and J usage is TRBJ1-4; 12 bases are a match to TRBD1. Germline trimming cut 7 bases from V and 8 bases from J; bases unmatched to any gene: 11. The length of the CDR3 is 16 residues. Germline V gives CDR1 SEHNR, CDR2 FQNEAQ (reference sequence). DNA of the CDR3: TGTGCCAGCAACCCATGGGGGACAGGGGGCGACGAAAAACTGTTTTTT. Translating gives CASNPWGTGGDEKLFF. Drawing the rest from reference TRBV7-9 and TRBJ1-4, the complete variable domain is DTGVSQNPRHKITKRGQNVTFRCDPISEHNRLYWYRQTLGQGPEFLTYFQNEAQLEKSRLLSDRFSAERPKGSFSTLEIQRTEQGDSAMYLCASNPWGTGGDEKLFFGSGTQLSVL.

CDR3 coding DNA: TGTGCCAGCAGCTTGGTCTCCAGGGCGTCCGAGCAGTACTTC. Translation gives CASSLVSRASEQYF. The chain joins TRBV5-4 to TRBJ2-7; a weak D match, TRBD1 (5 bases). Trimming took off 0 bases at V and 6 bases at J, with 13 bases between the two ends. The CDR3 is 14 residues long. Germline V gives CDR1 SGHNT, CDR2 YYREEE (reference sequence).

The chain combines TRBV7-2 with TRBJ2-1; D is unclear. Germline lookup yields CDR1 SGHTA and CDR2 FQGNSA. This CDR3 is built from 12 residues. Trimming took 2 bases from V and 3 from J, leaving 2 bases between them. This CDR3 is CASSLYYNEQFF. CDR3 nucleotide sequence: TGTGCCAGCAGCTTATACTACAATGAGCAGTTCTTC.

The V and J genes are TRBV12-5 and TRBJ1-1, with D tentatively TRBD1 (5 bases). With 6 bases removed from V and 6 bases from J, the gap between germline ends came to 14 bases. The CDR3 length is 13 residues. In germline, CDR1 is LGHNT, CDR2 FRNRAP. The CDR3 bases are TGTGCTAGTGGAAACTCGGGGGGTGCTGAAGCTTTCTTT. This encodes CASGNSGGAEAFF.

The CDR3 DNA reads as TGTGCCAGCAGCAAAGGTGACAGGCCGCAAGAGACCCAGTACTTC. It encodes CASSKGDRPQETQYF. The rearrangement joins TRBV21-1 to TRBJ2-5; the table gives TRBD1 as D, unverified against the DNA. TRBV21-1 is assigned pseudogene status. The CDR3 sequence is 15 residues long.

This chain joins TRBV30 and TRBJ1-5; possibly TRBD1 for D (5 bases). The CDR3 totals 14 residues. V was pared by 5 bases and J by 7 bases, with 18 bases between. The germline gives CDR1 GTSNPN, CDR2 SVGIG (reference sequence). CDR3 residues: CAWGPRQGEQPQHF. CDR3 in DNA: TGTGCCTGGGGCCCGAGGCAGGGCGAACAGCCCCAGCATTTT. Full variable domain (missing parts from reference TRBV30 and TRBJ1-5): SQTIHQWPATLVQPVGSPLSLECTVEGTSNPNLYWYRQAAGRGLQLLFYSVGIGQISSEVPQNLSASRPQDRQFILSSKKLLLSDSGFYLCAWGPRQGEQPQHFGDGTRLSIL.

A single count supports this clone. CDR3 DNA: TGCGCCAGCAGTCAGAGACTAGCGGGTTATTACAATGAGCAGTTCTTC. This codes for CASSQRLAGYYNEQFF. The J gene is TRBJ2-1, the V gene TRBV5-1; 10 bases map to TRBD2. V dropped 5 bases and J dropped 4; count of bases not matched to a gene: 9. In germline, CDR1 is SGHRS, CDR2 YFSETQ. This CDR3 comprises 16 residues.

The DNA for the CDR3 is TGTGCCAGCTCGTACTCACTAGAGTACGAGCAGTACTTC. Translating it yields CASSYSLEYEQYF. The chain has TRBV18 and TRBJ2-7; weak D call: TRBD2 (5 bases). CDR3 length: 13 residues. From germline, CDR1 is KGHSH and CDR2 LQKENI. V lost 6 bases to trimming and J lost 4 bases, with 13 bases between them.

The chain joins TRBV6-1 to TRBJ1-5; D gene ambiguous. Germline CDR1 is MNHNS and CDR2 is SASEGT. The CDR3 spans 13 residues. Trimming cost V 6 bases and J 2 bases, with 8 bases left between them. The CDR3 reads CASRKQGNQPQHF. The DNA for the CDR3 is TGTGCCAGCAGGAAGCAGGGCAATCAGCCCCAGCATTTT.

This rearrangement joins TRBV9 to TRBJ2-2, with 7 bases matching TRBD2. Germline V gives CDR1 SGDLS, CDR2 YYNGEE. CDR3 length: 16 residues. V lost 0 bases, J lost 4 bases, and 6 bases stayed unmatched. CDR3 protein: CASSVDEGGTTGELFF. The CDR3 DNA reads TGTGCCAGCAGCGTAGATGAGGGAGGGACCACCGGGGAGCTGTTTTTT.

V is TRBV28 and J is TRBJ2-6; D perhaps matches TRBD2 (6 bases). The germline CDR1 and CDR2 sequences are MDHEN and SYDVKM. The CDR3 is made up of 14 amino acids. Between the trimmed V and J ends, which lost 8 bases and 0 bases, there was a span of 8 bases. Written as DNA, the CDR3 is TGTGCCAGCGGGGGGAGCTCTGGGGCCAACGTCCTGACTTTC. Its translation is CASGGSSGANVLTF. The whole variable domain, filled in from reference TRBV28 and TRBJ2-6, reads DVKVTQSSRYLVKRTGEKVFLECVQDMDHENMFWYRQDPGLGLRLIYFSYDVKMKEKGDIPEGYSVSREKKERFSLILESASTNQTSMYLCASGGSSGANVLTFGAGSRLTVL.

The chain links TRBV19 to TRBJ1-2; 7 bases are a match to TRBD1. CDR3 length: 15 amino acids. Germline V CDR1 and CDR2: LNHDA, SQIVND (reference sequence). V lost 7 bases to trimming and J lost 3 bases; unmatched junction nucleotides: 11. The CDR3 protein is CASTLYPQGDYGYTF. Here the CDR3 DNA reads TGTGCCAGTACCCTCTACCCCCAGGGGGACTATGGCTACACCTTC. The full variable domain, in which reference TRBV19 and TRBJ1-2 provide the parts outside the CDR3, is DGGITQSPKYLFRKEGQNVTLSCEQNLNHDAMYWYRQDPGQGLRLIYYSQIVNDFQKGDIAEGYSVSREKKESFPLTVTSAQKNPTAFYLCASTLYPQGDYGYTFGSGTRLTVV.

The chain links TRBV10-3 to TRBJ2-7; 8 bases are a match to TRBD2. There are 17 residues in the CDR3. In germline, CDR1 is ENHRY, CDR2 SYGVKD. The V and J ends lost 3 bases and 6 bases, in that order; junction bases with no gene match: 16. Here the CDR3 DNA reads TGTGCCATCAGTGAACCTACCCTCGGCGGGAGGATAAGCGAGCAGTACTTC. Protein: CAISEPTLGGRISEQYF.

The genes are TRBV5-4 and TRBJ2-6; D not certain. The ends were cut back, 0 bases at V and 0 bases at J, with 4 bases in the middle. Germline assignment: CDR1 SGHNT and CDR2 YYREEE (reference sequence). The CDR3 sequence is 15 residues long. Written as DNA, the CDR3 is TGTGCCAGCAGCTTGGGTCTCTCTGGGGCCAACGTCCTGACTTTC. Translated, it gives CASSLGLSGANVLTF.

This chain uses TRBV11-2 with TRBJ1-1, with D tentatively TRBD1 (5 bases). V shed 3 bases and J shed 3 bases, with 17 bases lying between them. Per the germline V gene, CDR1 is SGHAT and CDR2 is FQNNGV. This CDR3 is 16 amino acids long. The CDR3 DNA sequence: TGTGCCAGCAGCTTGCGGGGGAGCCCCCCAGACACTGAAGCTTTCTTT. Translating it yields CASSLRGSPPDTEAFF. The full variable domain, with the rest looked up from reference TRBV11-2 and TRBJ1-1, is EAGVAQSPRYKIIEKRQSVAFWCNPISGHATLYWYQQILGQGPKLLIQFQNNGVVDDSQLPKDRFSAERLKGVDSTLKIQPAKLEDSAVYLCASSLRGSPPDTEAFFGQGTRLTVV.

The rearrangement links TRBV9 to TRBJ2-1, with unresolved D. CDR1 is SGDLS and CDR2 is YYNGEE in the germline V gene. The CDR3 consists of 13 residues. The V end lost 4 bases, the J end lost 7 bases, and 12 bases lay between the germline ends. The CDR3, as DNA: TGTGCCAGCAGCATGGTGCCAGATAATGAGCAGTTCTTC. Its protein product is CASSMVPDNEQFF.

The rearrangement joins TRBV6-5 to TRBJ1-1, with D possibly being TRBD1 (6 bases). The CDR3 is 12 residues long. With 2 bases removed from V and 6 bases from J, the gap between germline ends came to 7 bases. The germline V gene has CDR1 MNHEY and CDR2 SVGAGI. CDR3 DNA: TGTGCCAGCAGTTACGGGGGCGCTGAAGCTTTCTTT. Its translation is CASSYGGAEAFF.

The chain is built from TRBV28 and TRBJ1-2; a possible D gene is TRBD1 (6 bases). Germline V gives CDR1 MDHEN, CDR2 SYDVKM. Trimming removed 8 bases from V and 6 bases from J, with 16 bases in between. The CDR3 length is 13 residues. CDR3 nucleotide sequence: TGTGCCAGCTATTCGCTCAGGGGAGATGGCTACACCTTC. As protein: CASYSLRGDGYTF.

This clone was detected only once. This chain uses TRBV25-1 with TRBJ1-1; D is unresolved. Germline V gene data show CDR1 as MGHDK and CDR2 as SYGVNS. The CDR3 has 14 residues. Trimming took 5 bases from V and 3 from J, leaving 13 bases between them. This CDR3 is CASSFGQQDTEAFF. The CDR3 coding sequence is TGTGCCAGCAGTTTTGGGCAACAAGACACTGAAGCTTTCTTT. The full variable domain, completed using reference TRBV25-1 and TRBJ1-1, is EADIYQTPRYLVIGTGKKITLECSQTMGHDKMYWYQQDPGMELHLIHYSYGVNSTEKGDLSSESTVSRIRTEHFPLTLESARPSHTSQYLCASSFGQQDTEAFFGQGTRLTVV.

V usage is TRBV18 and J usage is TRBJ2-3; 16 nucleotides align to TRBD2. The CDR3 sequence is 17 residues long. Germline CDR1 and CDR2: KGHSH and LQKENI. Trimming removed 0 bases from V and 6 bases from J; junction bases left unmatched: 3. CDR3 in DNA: TGTGCCAGCTCACCACCGGGACTAGCGGGGGGGTCCGATACGCAGTATTTT. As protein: CASSPPGLAGGSDTQYF.

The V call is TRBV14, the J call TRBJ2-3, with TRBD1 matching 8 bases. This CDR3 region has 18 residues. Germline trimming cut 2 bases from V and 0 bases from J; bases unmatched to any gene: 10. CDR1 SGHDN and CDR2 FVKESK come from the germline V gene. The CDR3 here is CASSQKTTGAPSTDTQYF. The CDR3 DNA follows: TGTGCCAGCAGCCAAAAGACGACAGGGGCCCCTAGCACAGATACGCAGTATTTT. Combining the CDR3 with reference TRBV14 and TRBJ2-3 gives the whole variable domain EAGVTQFPSHSVIEKGQTVTLRCDPISGHDNLYWYRRVMGKEIKFLLHFVKESKQDESGMPNNRFLAERTGGTYSTLKVQPAELEDSGVYFCASSQKTTGAPSTDTQYFGPGTRLTVL.

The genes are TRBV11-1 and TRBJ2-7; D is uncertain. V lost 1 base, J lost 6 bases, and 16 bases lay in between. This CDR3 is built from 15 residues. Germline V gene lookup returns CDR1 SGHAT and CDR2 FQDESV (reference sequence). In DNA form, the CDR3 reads TGTGCCAGCAGCTTAGGTATGGATGGGTACAGCGAGCAGTACTTC. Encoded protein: CASSLGMDGYSEQYF. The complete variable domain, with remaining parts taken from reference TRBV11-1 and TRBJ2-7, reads EAEVAQSPRYKITEKSQAVAFWCDPISGHATLYWYRQILGQGPELLVQFQDESVVDDSQLPKDRFSAERLKGVDSTLKIQPAELGDSAMYLCASSLGMDGYSEQYFGPGTRLTVT.

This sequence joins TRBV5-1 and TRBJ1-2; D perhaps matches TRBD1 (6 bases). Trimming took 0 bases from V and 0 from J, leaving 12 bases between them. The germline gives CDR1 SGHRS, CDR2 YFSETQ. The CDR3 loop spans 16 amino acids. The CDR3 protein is CASSLAGGAANYGYTF. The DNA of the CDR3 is TGCGCCAGCAGCTTGGCCGGGGGGGCGGCTAACTATGGCTACACCTTC. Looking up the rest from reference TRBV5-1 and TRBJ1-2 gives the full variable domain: KAGVTQTPRYLIKTRGQQVTLSCSPISGHRSVSWYQQTPGQGLQFLFEYFSETQRNKGNFPGRFSGRQFSNSRSEMNVSTLELGDSALYLCASSLAGGAANYGYTFGSGTRLTVV.

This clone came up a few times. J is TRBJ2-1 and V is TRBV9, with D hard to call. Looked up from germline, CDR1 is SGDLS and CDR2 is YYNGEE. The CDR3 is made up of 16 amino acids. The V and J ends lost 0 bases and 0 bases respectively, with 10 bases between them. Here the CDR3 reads CASSVGASSSYNEQFF. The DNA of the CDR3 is TGTGCCAGCAGCGTAGGGGCATCCTCCTCCTACAATGAGCAGTTCTTC. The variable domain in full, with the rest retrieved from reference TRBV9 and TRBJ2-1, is DSGVTQTPKHLITATGQRVTLRCSPRSGDLSVYWYQQSLDQGLQFLIQYYNGEERAKGNILERFSAQQFPDLHSELNLSSLELGDSALYFCASSVGASSSYNEQFFGPGTRLTVL.

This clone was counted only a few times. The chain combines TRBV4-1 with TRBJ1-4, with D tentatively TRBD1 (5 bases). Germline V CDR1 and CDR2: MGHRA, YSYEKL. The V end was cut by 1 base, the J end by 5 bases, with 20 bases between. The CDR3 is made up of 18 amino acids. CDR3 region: CASSQAFRVGGENEKLFF. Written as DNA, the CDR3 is TGCGCCAGCAGCCAAGCGTTCCGGGTCGGGGGGGAGAATGAAAAACTGTTTTTT.